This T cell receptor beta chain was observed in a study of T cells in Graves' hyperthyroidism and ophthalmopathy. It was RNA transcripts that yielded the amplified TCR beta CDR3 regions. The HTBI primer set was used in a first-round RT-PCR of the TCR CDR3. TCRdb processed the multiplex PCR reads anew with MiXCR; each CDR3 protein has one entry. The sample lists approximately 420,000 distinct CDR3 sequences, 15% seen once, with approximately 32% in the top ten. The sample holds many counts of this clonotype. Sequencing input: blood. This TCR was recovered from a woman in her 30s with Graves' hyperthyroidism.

The CDR3 spells CASSFSSGTEAFF. The CDR3 region has the DNA TGTGCCAGCAGTTTTTCTTCGGGCACTGAAGCTTTCTTT. V usage is TRBV28 and J usage is TRBJ1-1; unclear D gene. Germline CDR1 reads MDHEN; CDR2 reads SYDVKM. The CDR3 sequence is 13 residues long. The ends were cut back, 3 bases at V and 4 bases at J, with 9 bases in the middle.